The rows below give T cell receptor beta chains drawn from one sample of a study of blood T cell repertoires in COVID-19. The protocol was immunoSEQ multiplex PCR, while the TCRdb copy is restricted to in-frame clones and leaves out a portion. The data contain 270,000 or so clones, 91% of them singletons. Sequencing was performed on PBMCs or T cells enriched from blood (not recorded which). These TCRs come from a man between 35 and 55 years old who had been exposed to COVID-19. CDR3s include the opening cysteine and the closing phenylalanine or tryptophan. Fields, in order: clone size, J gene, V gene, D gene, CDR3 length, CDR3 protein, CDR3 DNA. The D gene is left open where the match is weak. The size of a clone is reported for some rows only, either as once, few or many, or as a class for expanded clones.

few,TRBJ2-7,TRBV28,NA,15,CASSSPGQGRYEQYF,TGTGCCAGCAGTTCCCCTGGCCAGGGGAGATACGAGCAGTACTTC
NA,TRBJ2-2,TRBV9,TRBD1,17,CASSIGWAGGVTGELFF,TGTGCCAGCAGCATCGGGTGGGCAGGGGGCGTCACCGGGGAGCTGTTTTTT
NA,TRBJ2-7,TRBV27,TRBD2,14,CASGGDGRTYEQYF,TGTGCCAGCGGGGGAGACGGGAGGACCTACGAGCAGTACTTC
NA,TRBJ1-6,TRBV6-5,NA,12,CASSSPGSPLHF,TGTGCCAGCAGTAGCCCAGGGTCACCCCTCCACTTT
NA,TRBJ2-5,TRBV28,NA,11,CASSRGKTQYF,TGTGCCAGCAGTAGGGGCAAGACCCAGTACTTC
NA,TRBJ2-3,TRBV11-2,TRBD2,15,CASSFSLAGADTQYF,TGTGCCAGCAGCTTCAGCTTAGCGGGGGCAGATACGCAGTATTTT
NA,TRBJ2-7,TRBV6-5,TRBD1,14,CASRAVTGPYEQYF,TGTGCCAGCAGGGCCGTGACAGGGCCCTACGAGCAGTACTTC
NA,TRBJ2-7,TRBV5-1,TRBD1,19,CASSLAPGQAPLISYEQYF,TGCGCCAGCAGCTTGGCTCCGGGACAGGCCCCATTAATCTCCTACGAGCAGTACTTC
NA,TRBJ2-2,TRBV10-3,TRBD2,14,CAISQRENTGELFF,TGTGCCATCAGCCAGCGGGAGAACACCGGGGAGCTGTTTTTT
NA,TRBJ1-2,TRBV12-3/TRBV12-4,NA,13,CASSLDSNYGYTF,TGTGCCAGCAGTTTGGACAGCAACTATGGCTACACCTTC
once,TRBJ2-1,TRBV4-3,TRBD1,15,CASSQGTGSYNEQFF,TGCGCCAGCAGCCAAGGGACAGGGTCGTACAATGAGCAGTTCTTC
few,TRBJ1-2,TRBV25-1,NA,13,CASSEFEDYGYTF,TGTGCCAGCAGTGAATTTGAGGATTATGGCTACACCTTC
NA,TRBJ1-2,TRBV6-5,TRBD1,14,CASSRQGTNYGYTF,TGTGCCAGCAGTAGACAGGGGACTAACTATGGCTACACCTTC
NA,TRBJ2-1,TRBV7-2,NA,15,CASRLTPSGYNEQFF,TGTGCCAGCAGGTTAACACCGAGCGGATACAATGAGCAGTTCTTC
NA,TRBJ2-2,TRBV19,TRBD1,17,CASRTPAGQGNTGELFF,TGTGCCAGTAGAACCCCGGCGGGACAGGGGAACACCGGGGAGCTGTTTTTT
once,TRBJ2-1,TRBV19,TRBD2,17,CASSRELAGPTYNEQFF,TGTGCCAGTAGTAGGGAACTAGCGGGCCCCACCTACAATGAGCAGTTCTTC
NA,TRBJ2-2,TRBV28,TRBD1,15,CASNSWTGYTGELFF,TGTGCCAGCAACTCCTGGACAGGGTACACCGGGGAGCTGTTTTTT
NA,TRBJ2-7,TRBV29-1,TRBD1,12,CSGGTGGAEQYF,TGCAGCGGGGGGACAGGGGGCGCCGAGCAGTACTTC
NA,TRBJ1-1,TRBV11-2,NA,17,CASSQSTWSRSGAEAFF,TGTGCCAGCAGTCAATCCACTTGGTCCAGATCAGGGGCTGAAGCTTTCTTT
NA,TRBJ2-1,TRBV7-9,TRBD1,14,CASSKGQGFNEQFF,TGTGCCAGCAGTAAGGGACAGGGGTTCAATGAGCAGTTCTTC
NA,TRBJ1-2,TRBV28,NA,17,CASSTPKPPYGIFGYTF,TGTGCCAGCAGTACTCCCAAACCCCCATACGGGATATTTGGCTACACCTTC
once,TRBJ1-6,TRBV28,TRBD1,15,CASREQGAGNSPLHF,TGTGCCAGCAGGGAACAGGGGGCGGGCAATTCACCCCTCCACTTT
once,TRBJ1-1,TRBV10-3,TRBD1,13,CAISEPGQGQAFF,TGTGCCATCAGTGAACCCGGACAGGGGCAGGCTTTCTTT
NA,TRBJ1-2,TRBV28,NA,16,CASSSSTATPNYGYTF,TGTGCCAGCAGTTCGTCGACAGCGACGCCCAACTATGGCTACACCTTC
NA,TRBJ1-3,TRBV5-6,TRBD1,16,CASSPAGTGDGNTIYF,TGTGCCAGCAGCCCCGCCGGGACAGGGGATGGAAACACCATATATTTT
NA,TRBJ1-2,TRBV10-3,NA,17,CAISESSGQSFLDGYTF,TGTGCCATCAGTGAGTCGTCCGGACAGAGCTTTTTGGATGGCTACACCTTC
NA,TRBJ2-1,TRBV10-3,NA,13,CAIKQGLVNEQFF,TGTGCCATCAAACAGGGTCTGGTCAATGAGCAGTTCTTC
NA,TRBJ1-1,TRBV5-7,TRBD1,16,CASSLDRGLVDTEAFF,TGTGCCAGCAGCTTGGACAGGGGGCTCGTAGACACTGAAGCTTTCTTT
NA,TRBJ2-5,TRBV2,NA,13,CASRNRRRETQYF,TGTGCCAGCAGGAATAGGAGGAGAGAGACCCAGTACTTC
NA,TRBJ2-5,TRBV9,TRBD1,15,CASSVEGDRGETQYF,TGTGCCAGCAGCGTAGAAGGGGACAGGGGTGAGACCCAGTACTTC
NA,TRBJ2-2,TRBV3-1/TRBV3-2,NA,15,CASSQGAAGTGELFF,TGTGCCAGCAGCCAAGGGGCCGCGGGCACCGGGGAGCTGTTTTTT
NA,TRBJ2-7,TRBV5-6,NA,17,CASSRGEGLFRRDEQYF,TGTGCCAGCAGCCGGGGAGAGGGGCTGTTTCGGAGGGACGAGCAGTACTTC
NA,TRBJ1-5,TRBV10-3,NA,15,CAISEWHPDNQPQHF,TGTGCCATCAGTGAATGGCACCCTGACAATCAGCCCCAGCATTTT